The clone carrying this T cell receptor (beta chain) was picked up a small number of times. Antigen unknown. The sample originates from a study of early T cells in non-severe SARS-CoV-2 infection. Broader study findings: Database matching using VDJdb favored anti-spike CD8 responses, with private and CD4 specificities left missing.

Germline values: CDR1 DFQATT, CDR2 SNEGSKA (reference sequence). V was pared by 4 bases and J by 3 bases, with 11 bases between. The CDR3 consists of 13 residues. TCRdb reanalysed the 5' RACE reads using MiXCR and keeps one entry per CDR3 protein. The profile shows some 90,000 distinct CDR3 sequences, about 16% of them singletons. Material for sequencing was whole blood. The chain recombines TRBV20-1 with TRBJ2-3; tentatively, D is TRBD2 (6 bases). The source is an adult who was a healthcare worker with PCR-confirmed SARS-CoV-2 infection or an uninfected control (not recorded which). The CDR3 DNA reads as TGCAGTGCTACCACAGCGGGTACAGATACGCAGTATTTT. As protein: CSATTAGTDTQYF.